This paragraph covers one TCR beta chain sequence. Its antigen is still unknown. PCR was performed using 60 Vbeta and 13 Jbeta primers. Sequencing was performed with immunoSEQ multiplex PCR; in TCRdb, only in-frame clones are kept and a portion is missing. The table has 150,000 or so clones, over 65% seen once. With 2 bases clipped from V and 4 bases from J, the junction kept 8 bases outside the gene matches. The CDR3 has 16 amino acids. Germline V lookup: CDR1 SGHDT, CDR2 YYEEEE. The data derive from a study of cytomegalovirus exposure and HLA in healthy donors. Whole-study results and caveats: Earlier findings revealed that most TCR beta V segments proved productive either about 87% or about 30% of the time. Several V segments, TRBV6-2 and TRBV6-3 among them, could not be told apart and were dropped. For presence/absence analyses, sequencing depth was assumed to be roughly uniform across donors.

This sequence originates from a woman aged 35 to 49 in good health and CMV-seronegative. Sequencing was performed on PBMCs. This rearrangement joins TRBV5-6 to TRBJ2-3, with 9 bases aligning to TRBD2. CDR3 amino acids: CASSLAGLAAADTQYF. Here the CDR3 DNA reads TGTGCCAGCAGCTTAGCGGGACTAGCAGCGGCAGATACGCAGTATTTT.